The 24 T cell receptor beta chains given below trace back to one sample, sequenced in a study of OX40 agonist ivuxolimab in advanced cancers. Library prep was done by the immunoSEQ multiplex PCR assay. The table was pulled from immuneACCESS by TCRdb, which kept in-frame rearrangements only. Such tables lose some clones; where checked, under half of the loss comes from unresolved V genes, and the rest has no known cause. Within this sample are tens of thousands of clones, with 90% to 95% of them counted one time only. 9.5% to 12% of the sample belongs to the ten largest clones. This specimen was CD4+ or CD8+ T cells sorted from blood, taken in a trial of the OX40 agonist ivuxolimab. The receptors shown here come from an adult with an advanced solid tumor such as melanoma, head and neck, liver or kidney cancer.

The chain recombines TRBV18 with TRBJ2-1; D gene uncertain. Germline CDR1 is KGHSH and CDR2 is LQKENI. Trimming shortened V by 6 bases and J by 6 bases, and 18 bases separated the two germline ends. This CDR3 is built from 15 residues. The CDR3: CASSPPAESINEQFF. In nucleotides, the CDR3 is TGTGCCAGCTCCCCTCCGGCCGAGTCCATCAATGAGCAGTTCTTC.

This rearrangement joins TRBV28 to TRBJ2-5; TRBD2 agrees at 10 bases. The CDR3 totals 15 residues. With 7 bases clipped from V and 3 bases from J, the junction kept 8 bases outside the gene matches. Germline V gives CDR1 MDHEN, CDR2 SYDVKM. CDR3 sequence reads: CASTPGAGGKETQYF. CDR3 nucleotide sequence: TGTGCCAGCACCCCCGGAGCGGGAGGGAAAGAGACCCAGTACTTC.

The rearrangement links TRBV7-9 to TRBJ2-7; 9 nucleotides align to TRBD1. Losses at the gene ends were 2 bases for V and 4 bases for J; bases not matched to a gene: 6. CDR1 and CDR2 (germline): SEHNR, FQNEAQ (reference sequence). The CDR3 loop spans 15 amino acids. CDR3 loop: CASSLTGQGSYEQYF. The CDR3 DNA reads TGTGCCAGCAGCTTAACCGGACAGGGGTCTTACGAGCAGTACTTC.

The V and J genes are TRBV5-1 and TRBJ2-7; D possibly corresponds to TRBD2 (5 bases). The length of the CDR3 is 15 residues. The V gene's germline CDR1 is SGHRS and CDR2 YFSETQ. V dropped 3 bases and J dropped 0 bases, with 13 bases sitting between them. As DNA, the CDR3 is TGCGCCAGCAGCTACTCGAGGGTCGGCTCCTACGAGCAGTACTTC. This translates into CASSYSRVGSYEQYF.

The gene calls are TRBV5-5 and TRBJ2-7, with D maybe TRBD2 (6 bases). V was trimmed by 4 bases and J by 4 bases, leaving 18 bases between them. The CDR3 runs to 15 residues. The germline CDR1 and CDR2 sequences are SGHKS and YYEKEE (reference sequence). CDR3 sequence (DNA): TGTGCCAGCAGCGATTATCGGGCCGGACTATACGAGCAGTACTTC. This gives the protein CASSDYRAGLYEQYF.

The genes are TRBV6-5 and TRBJ2-7; D not resolved. Trimming took 6 bases from V and 3 from J, leaving 12 bases between them. The germline V gene has CDR1 MNHEY and CDR2 SVGAGI. There are 13 residues in the CDR3. The CDR3 is CASSWGLDYEQYF. Written as DNA, the CDR3 is TGTGCCAGCAGCTGGGGATTGGACTACGAGCAGTACTTC.

V usage is TRBV5-1 and J usage is TRBJ2-7; 13 bases line up with TRBD2. The germline gives CDR1 SGHRS, CDR2 YFSETQ. Unmatched junction bases numbered 10, after V lost 2 bases and J lost 5 bases. CDR3 length: 17 amino acids. CDR3 DNA sequence: TGCGCCAGCAGCTTTAGAAGGACTAGCGGGAGCCAACACGAGCAGTACTTC. The encoded protein is CASSFRRTSGSQHEQYF.

The CDR3, as DNA: TGCGCCAGCAGCTTGGTACCTGGTCCCAACAAAGAGACCCAGTACTTC. This encodes CASSLVPGPNKETQYF. This chain joins TRBV5-1 and TRBJ2-5, with D unclear. The CDR3 loop spans 16 amino acids. Per the germline V gene, CDR1 is SGHRS and CDR2 is YFSETQ. The V gene lost 0 bases and the J gene lost 3 bases, with 15 bases spanning the gap. Using reference TRBV5-1 and TRBJ2-5 for the parts outside the CDR3, the full variable domain is KAGVTQTPRYLIKTRGQQVTLSCSPISGHRSVSWYQQTPGQGLQFLFEYFSETQRNKGNFPGRFSGRQFSNSRSEMNVSTLELGDSALYLCASSLVPGPNKETQYFGPGTRLLVL.

This chain links TRBV2 with TRBJ1-2; D not resolved. V dropped 0 bases and J dropped 7 bases, with 9 bases sitting between them. The CDR3 covers 13 residues. In germline, CDR1 is SNHLY, CDR2 FYNNEI. Written as DNA, the CDR3 is TGTGCCAGCAGTGAAGCGCTTCGCCCTGGCTACACCTTC. Translated: CASSEALRPGYTF.

The rearrangement links TRBV27 to TRBJ1-1; no firm D call. Between the trimmed V and J ends, which lost 2 bases and 4 bases, there was a span of 8 bases. Germline V gives CDR1 MNHEY, CDR2 SMNVEV (reference sequence). The CDR3 contains 13 residues. In DNA, the CDR3 is TGTGCCAGCAGTTTAGTCTATCGCACTGAAGCTTTCTTT. Translated, it gives CASSLVYRTEAFF.

The V call is TRBV5-5, the J call TRBJ2-2, with D hard to call. V was pared by 0 bases and J by 0 bases, with 9 bases between. Germline CDR1 is SGHKS and CDR2 is YYEKEE (reference sequence). The CDR3 sequence is 16 residues long. CDR3 protein: CASSLDLPSNTGELFF. CDR3 DNA sequence: TGTGCCAGCAGCTTGGACCTGCCCTCGAACACCGGGGAGCTGTTTTTT.

The chain has TRBV10-3 and TRBJ2-7; D is perhaps TRBD2 (5 bases). Trimming left V 4 bases short and J 2 bases short, with 9 bases between. The germline V gene encodes CDR1 ENHRY and CDR2 SYGVKD. The CDR3 is made up of 13 amino acids. The CDR3 DNA follows: TGTGCCATCAGTGCCGGACTTACCTACGAGCAGTACTTC. Protein product: CAISAGLTYEQYF.

CDR3 sequence reads: CASSLDGSYITEAFF. As DNA, the CDR3 is TGTGCCAGCAGCTTGGACGGGTCCTATATCACTGAAGCTTTCTTT. The chain recombines TRBV5-4 with TRBJ1-1; D gene ambiguous. There are 15 residues in the CDR3. Trimming removed 0 bases at V and 4 bases at J, with 13 bases between. Germline assignment: CDR1 SGHNT and CDR2 YYREEE (reference sequence).

The J gene is TRBJ2-1, the V gene TRBV4-3, with a tentative D call TRBD2 (5 bases). Germline V CDR1 and CDR2: LGHNA, YSLEER. The CDR3 spans 13 residues. Deletions cut 1 base from V and 9 bases from J, with 10 bases between. As DNA, the CDR3 is TGCGCCAGCAGCCAAGCGGGGATGGCTGAGCAGTTCTTC. Residues: CASSQAGMAEQFF.

As for this clone: Other DNA variants within this sample encode the same CDR3. This chain uses TRBV6-5 with TRBJ2-1; D remains ambiguous. Trimming removed 2 bases at V and 6 bases at J, with 2 bases between. Germline values: CDR1 MNHEY, CDR2 SVGAGI. CDR3 size: 11 residues. CDR3 loop: CASSYGNEQFF. The CDR3 coding sequence is TGTGCCAGCAGTTACGGCAATGAGCAGTTCTTC.

This chain connects TRBV11-2 to TRBJ2-3, with 8 bases matching TRBD2. J was trimmed by 2 bases and V by 5 bases; bases with no gene match: 3. The CDR3 totals 14 residues. Per the germline V gene, CDR1 is SGHAT and CDR2 is FQNNGV. CDR3 residues: CASSIAGPTDTQYF. DNA of the CDR3: TGTGCCAGCAGCATAGCGGGACCCACAGATACGCAGTATTTT.

The rearrangement links TRBV11-2 to TRBJ1-5; no reliable D call. V was cut by 5 bases and J by 0 bases, with 11 bases left in between. This CDR3 region has 15 residues. Germline loops: CDR1 SGHAT, CDR2 FQNNGV. CDR3 sequence (DNA): TGTGCCAGCAGCATAAACTCCTATAGCAATCAGCCCCAGCATTTT. This gives the protein CASSINSYSNQPQHF.

This chain connects TRBV9 to TRBJ2-6; possibly TRBD1 for D (5 bases). This CDR3 is built from 21 residues. Per germline, CDR1 SGDLS and CDR2 YYNGEE. The ends were cut back, 4 bases at V and 3 bases at J, with 29 bases in the middle. As DNA, the CDR3 is TGTGCCAGCAGCCAACGGTTCGGCAGGGTGCCCCTGAGTGGTGGGGCCAACGTCCTGACTTTC. Amino acid sequence: CASSQRFGRVPLSGGANVLTF.

V is TRBV4-3 and J is TRBJ2-7; D might be TRBD1 (5 bases). V was cut by 1 base and J by 6 bases, with 16 bases left in between. This CDR3 contains 15 residues. CDR1 is LGHNA and CDR2 is YSLEER in the germline V gene. The DNA of the CDR3 is TGCGCCAGCAGCCAAGTATACAGGACCTCAGGCGAGCAGTACTTC. It yields the protein CASSQVYRTSGEQYF.

This chain links TRBV14 with TRBJ2-4; the match to TRBD1 covers 9 bases. Looked up from germline, CDR1 is SGHDN and CDR2 is FVKESK. This CDR3 contains 17 residues. Trimming took 0 bases from V and 8 from J; bases not matched to a gene: 11. The CDR3 sequence is CASSQEFGAGQGHIQYF. CDR3 sequence (DNA): TGTGCCAGCAGCCAAGAGTTCGGGGCGGGACAGGGTCACATTCAGTACTTC.

This chain connects TRBV19 to TRBJ1-5; D uncertain. CDR3 length: 15 amino acids. V was pared by 0 bases and J by 3 bases, with 9 bases between. The germline V gene encodes CDR1 LNHDA and CDR2 SQIVND (reference sequence). CDR3 sequence: CASSIDGGPNQPQHF. In DNA form, the CDR3 reads TGTGCCAGTAGTATAGATGGAGGCCCCAATCAGCCCCAGCATTTT.

This clone was detected only once. The V call is TRBV20-1, the J call TRBJ1-2; D gene ambiguous. The CDR3 covers 9 residues. Per the germline V gene, CDR1 is DFQATT and CDR2 is SNEGSKA (reference sequence). V was clipped by 6 bases and J by 8 bases, with 7 bases between them. CDR3 loop: CSAGRGYTF. The CDR3 DNA reads as TGCAGTGCCGGGCGGGGCTACACCTTC.

The J gene is TRBJ2-7, the V gene TRBV5-6; D ambiguous. This CDR3 is built from 15 residues. Between the trimmed V and J ends, which lost 4 bases and 5 bases, there was a span of 19 bases. Germline CDR1 is SGHDT and CDR2 is YYEEEE. CDR3: CASSPPAHPLNEQYF. The CDR3 coding sequence is TGTGCCAGCAGCCCCCCCGCCCACCCACTGAACGAGCAGTACTTC.

V and J are TRBV11-3 and TRBJ2-1, with a weak D call TRBD2 (5 bases). V was shortened by 2 bases and J by 5 bases, with 10 bases between the two germline ends. CDR3 length equals 14 residues. CDR1 is SGHNT and CDR2 is YENEEA in the germline V gene. The CDR3 loop reads CASSLSARDNEQFF. CDR3 nucleotides: TGTGCCAGCAGCTTATCGGCGCGGGACAATGAGCAGTTCTTC.